This T cell receptor beta chain is drawn from a study of cytomegalovirus exposure and HLA in healthy donors. PCR involved 60 Vbeta and 13 Jbeta primers. The protocol was immunoSEQ multiplex PCR, while the TCRdb copy is restricted to in-frame clones and leaves out a portion. The table has about 130,000 clones, about four fifths seen once. General study results and limits: High sensitivity and specificity were reportedly achieved when the classifier diagnosed cytomegalovirus status. Researchers counted around 180 TCR beta chains as cytomegalovirus-associated. Associated with HLA alleles at 0.05 false discovery rate in a later analysis were over 15,000 TCR beta sequences. Some V segments, including TRBV6-2 and TRBV6-3, were excluded as indistinguishable.

There are 14 residues in the CDR3. Germline-derived CDR1 and CDR2 are SEHNR and FQNEAQ (reference sequence). The V and J ends lost 4 bases and 1 base, in that order; junction bases with no gene match: 1. Notes on this clone: The antigen is not known.

Source material: PBMCs. This sequence was found in a young man in good health and CMV-seronegative. The chain links TRBV7-9 to TRBJ1-1; 9 nucleotides agree with TRBD1. The CDR3 DNA reads as TGTGCCAGCAGCTGGACAGGGGCGAACACTGAAGCTTTCTTT. Translated: CASSWTGANTEAFF.